Shown below are 17 T cell receptor beta chains from a single sample sequenced in a study of T-cell reconstitution after alpha-beta-depleted transplantation in children. This sample's TCRbeta library carried unique molecular identifier barcodes. TCRdb reprocessed the PCR reads via MiXCR and lists one record per CDR3 protein. The repertoire holds roughly 350,000 distinct CDR3 sequences, under 20% seen once, with roughly 41% in the top ten. Sequencing was performed on PBMCs, mostly from graft donor cells, taken 360 days after TCRalphabeta/CD19-depleted stem cell transplant. These receptors were obtained from a male patient between 2 and 10 years old who had a stem cell transplant for acute lymphoblastic leukemia, so the T cells may come from the graft donor.

This chain links TRBV7-8 with TRBJ2-2; D is possibly TRBD2 (5 bases). This CDR3 region has 15 residues. Trimming took 3 bases from V and 2 from J, leaving 10 bases between them. The germline V gene encodes CDR1 SGHVS and CDR2 FQNEAQ. The CDR3 coding sequence is TGTGCCAGCAGCTTTCCCAGCGGAAACACCGGGGAGCTGTTTTTT. As protein: CASSFPSGNTGELFF.

The V and J genes are TRBV20-1 and TRBJ2-5; D is unclear. The germline V gene encodes CDR1 DFQATT and CDR2 SNEGSKA (reference sequence). This CDR3 has 13 amino acids. V was clipped by 3 bases and J by 0 bases, with 8 bases between them. Here the CDR3 DNA reads TGCAGTGCTAGGTCGTCCTACCAAGAGACCCAGTACTTC. It is translated as CSARSSYQETQYF.

A few counts support this clonotype. This chain joins TRBV7-6 and TRBJ2-1; D unresolved. Germline V gene sequence: CDR1 SGHVS, CDR2 FNYEAQ. The V and J ends lost 4 bases and 6 bases respectively, with 10 bases between them. CDR3 length: 13 amino acids. The CDR3 sequence: CASSSIISNEQFF. The CDR3 DNA sequence: TGTGCCAGCAGCTCCATTATTAGCAATGAGCAGTTCTTC. The complete variable domain, with remaining parts taken from reference TRBV7-6 and TRBJ2-1, reads GAGVSQSPRYKVTKRGQDVALRCDPISGHVSLYWYRQALGQGPEFLTYFNYEAQQDKSGLPNDRFSAERPEGSISTLTIQRTEQRDSAMYRCASSSIISNEQFFGPGTRLTVL.

This clonotype was found many times. V is TRBV7-9 and J is TRBJ2-2, with 10 bases matching TRBD2. V shed 5 bases, J shed 4 bases, and the junction held 4 bases outside the gene matches. Germline V CDR1 and CDR2: SEHNR, FQNEAQ (reference sequence). This CDR3 is 15 amino acids long. The CDR3, as DNA: TGTGCCAGCAGCAACGGACTAGCGGCCACCGGGGAGCTGTTTTTT. Translation: CASSNGLAATGELFF.

Details on this clonotype: One junction end does not reproduce the germline sequence, and a read error may be involved. This chain links TRBV12-3 or TRBV12-4 with TRBJ2-7; 9 positions agree with TRBD2. This CDR3 is built from 19 residues. In DNA form, the CDR3 reads TGTGCCTGCAGTTTGTTTCCGAGCGAGCGGGAGGCCCGTGTTTTCGAGCAGTACTTC. This translates into CACSLFPSEREARVFEQYF.

This chain links TRBV7-9 with TRBJ2-7, with D perhaps matching TRBD2 (6 bases). The CDR3 loop spans 15 amino acids. Germline V gives CDR1 SEHNR, CDR2 FQNEAQ (reference sequence). The V and J ends lost 2 bases and 5 bases respectively, with 16 bases between them. CDR3 sequence reads: CASSLKGTSNDEQYF. The CDR3 DNA reads as TGTGCCAGCAGCTTAAAGGGGACTTCCAACGACGAGCAGTACTTC.

The V call is TRBV20-1, the J call TRBJ2-1, with D uncertain. The length of the CDR3 is 16 residues. The V end lost 0 bases, the J end lost 0 bases, and 12 bases lay between the germline ends. Per the germline V gene, CDR1 is DFQATT and CDR2 is SNEGSKA (reference sequence). The CDR3 reads CSARDGWWSSYNEQFF. In nucleotides, the CDR3 is TGCAGTGCTAGAGATGGGTGGTGGAGCTCCTACAATGAGCAGTTCTTC.

This clonotype was seen only a few times. Here the CDR3 reads CASSATGSVAWNTEAFF. In DNA, the CDR3 is TGTGCCAGCAGCGCGACAGGGTCGGTTGCGTGGAACACTGAAGCTTTCTTT. The chain recombines TRBV9 with TRBJ1-1, with 7 positions matching TRBD1. Losses at the gene ends were 3 bases for V and 1 base for J; bases not matched to a gene: 12. The CDR3 runs to 17 residues. The germline CDR1 and CDR2 sequences are SGDLS and YYNGEE.

The chain recombines TRBV15 with TRBJ2-1; 8 bases line up with TRBD2. There are 18 residues in the CDR3. Germline V gene lookup returns CDR1 LNHNV and CDR2 YYDKDF (reference sequence). Trimming took 5 bases from V and 4 from J; bases not matched to a gene: 16. The CDR3 bases are TGTGCCACCAGCCGAGGGATCCCTGGACTAGCCGTGTACAATGAGCAGTTCTTC. Encoded protein: CATSRGIPGLAVYNEQFF.

This clonotype has a handful of counts. The rearrangement links TRBV5-1 to TRBJ2-6; the D is unclear. Trimming cost V 0 bases and J 2 bases, with 15 bases left between them. Germline-derived CDR1 and CDR2 are SGHRS and YFSETQ. CDR3 length: 18 amino acids. In nucleotides, the CDR3 is TGCGCCAGCAGCTTGGAGCCGAGACGACGAACTGGGGCCAACGTCCTGACTTTC. Its protein is CASSLEPRRRTGANVLTF.

This clonotype has a count of ten or more. This rearrangement joins TRBV28 to TRBJ2-1, with 11 bases identical to TRBD2. The V segment lost 2 bases and the J segment 8 bases; nucleotides outside the gene matches: 5. CDR3 length equals 15 residues. Per germline, CDR1 MDHEN and CDR2 SYDVKM. CDR3 DNA sequence: TGTGCCAGCAGTTTAGAACTAGCGGGAGTATATGAGCAGTTCTTC. This encodes CASSLELAGVYEQFF.

The rearrangement links TRBV7-9 to TRBJ2-5, with a tentative D call TRBD1 (5 bases). The V gene lost 5 bases and the J gene lost 0 bases, with 10 bases spanning the gap. Germline assignment: CDR1 SEHNR and CDR2 FQNEAQ (reference sequence). The CDR3 is 14 residues long. The CDR3 coding sequence is TGTGCCAGCAGCCTCCGACAGCACCAAGAGACCCAGTACTTC. Residues: CASSLRQHQETQYF. The full variable domain, its missing parts supplied by reference TRBV7-9 and TRBJ2-5, is DTGVSQNPRHKITKRGQNVTFRCDPISEHNRLYWYRQTLGQGPEFLTYFQNEAQLEKSRLLSDRFSAERPKGSFSTLEIQRTEQGDSAMYLCASSLRQHQETQYFGPGTRLLVL.

This clonotype was detected a few times. The chain carries TRBV5-6 and TRBJ2-3, with a tentative D call TRBD2 (6 bases). CDR1 SGHDT and CDR2 YYEEEE come from the germline V gene. The CDR3 runs to 16 residues. V lost 0 bases to trimming and J lost 2 bases, with 13 bases between them. CDR3 bases: TGTGCCAGCAGCTTGGATGTCGGGAGAATCACAGATACGCAGTATTTT. Its translation is CASSLDVGRITDTQYF.

The chain uses TRBV27 and TRBJ1-1, with TRBD1 matching over 7 bases. The V and J ends lost 2 bases and 4 bases, in that order; junction bases with no gene match: 13. This CDR3 region has 17 residues. Germline V lookup: CDR1 MNHEY, CDR2 SMNVEV (reference sequence). The CDR3 coding sequence is TGTGCCAGCAGTTTACGGGGGGGCGCCTCAGGGGGCACTGAAGCTTTCTTT. It is translated as CASSLRGGASGGTEAFF.

The chain has TRBV28 and TRBJ2-7; 9 nucleotides line up with TRBD1. This CDR3 comprises 16 residues. Germline V gene sequence: CDR1 MDHEN, CDR2 SYDVKM. V was clipped by 6 bases and J by 2 bases; unmatched bases: 11. CDR3 sequence (DNA): TGTGCCAGCAGCTTAACCCCCGGGACAGGGACCTACGAGCAGTACTTC. As protein: CASSLTPGTGTYEQYF.

This clonotype was counted ten times or more. This rearrangement joins TRBV11-2 to TRBJ2-2; 9 nucleotides align to TRBD2. Germline CDR1 is SGHAT and CDR2 is FQNNGV. CDR3 size: 16 residues. Trimming cost V 2 bases and J 6 bases; bases outside gene matches: 7. The CDR3 DNA sequence: TGTGCCAGCAGCTTAAGTCTAGCGGGAACTCCCGGGGAGCTGTTTTTT. Protein sequence: CASSLSLAGTPGELFF. The whole variable domain, remainder taken from reference TRBV11-2 and TRBJ2-2, is EAGVAQSPRYKIIEKRQSVAFWCNPISGHATLYWYQQILGQGPKLLIQFQNNGVVDDSQLPKDRFSAERLKGVDSTLKIQPAKLEDSAVYLCASSLSLAGTPGELFFGEGSRLTVL.

This clonotype was seen repeatedly, ten times or more. V gene TRBV20-1 combines with J gene TRBJ2-3; 8 positions agree with TRBD2. V lost 5 bases and J lost 3; bases outside the gene matches: 7. The CDR3 is made up of 14 amino acids. The germline CDR1 and CDR2 sequences are DFQATT and SNEGSKA (reference sequence). The CDR3 region has the DNA TGCAGTGCTCCCCGGGAGGGTAGAACAGATACGCAGTATTTT. The encoded protein is CSAPREGRTDTQYF.